Shown below are 32 T cell receptor beta chains from a single sample sequenced in a study of blood T cells in healthy people across ages (dated by TCRdb to between 2014 and 2016). Library preparation was by 5' RACE. Sequencing took place on an Illumina HiSeq 2500. A second PCR of about 6 to 12 cycles was run with a J-beta primer mix and a sample-barcoded 5' primer. Using fastp trimming at Q25 and MiXCR clonotype assembly, TCRdb reanalyzed the public sequencing data and kept in-frame beta chains. Each entry merges the rows of one CDR3 protein and shows their most common DNA and genes. A total of about 650,000 distinct CDR3 sequences appear in this sample, about 30% of them only once. About 16% of the sample is held by the ten biggest clonotypes. Material for sequencing was blood. The receptors were gathered from a woman at least 80 years old in good health. Donor details come from another sample of the same person, matched by shared clones.

The V and J genes are TRBV20-1 and TRBJ1-5; no definite D call. The CDR3 is made up of 14 amino acids. Germline CDR1 and CDR2: DFQATT and SNEGSKA (reference sequence). The germline V and J ends were trimmed by 6 bases and 0 bases, with 12 bases remaining between them. The CDR3 reads CSAEGQNSNQPQHF. CDR3 coding DNA: TGCAGTGCCGAGGGTCAAAATAGCAATCAGCCCCAGCATTTT.

The chain is built from TRBV5-1 and TRBJ2-3; the D gene is possibly TRBD1 (6 bases). This CDR3 is built from 14 residues. Germline V CDR1 and CDR2: SGHRS, YFSETQ. Trimming left V 0 bases short and J 4 bases short, with 9 bases between. The CDR3 bases are TGCGCCAGCAGCTTGGTGGACAGCGCAGATACGCAGTATTTT. It codes for CASSLVDSADTQYF. The full variable domain, completed using reference TRBV5-1 and TRBJ2-3, is KAGVTQTPRYLIKTRGQQVTLSCSPISGHRSVSWYQQTPGQGLQFLFEYFSETQRNKGNFPGRFSGRQFSNSRSEMNVSTLELGDSALYLCASSLVDSADTQYFGPGTRLTVL.

The rearrangement joins TRBV7-8 to TRBJ1-6; 7 bases line up with TRBD1. The J segment lost 0 bases and the V segment lost 1 base, leaving 6 bases of the junction unmatched. CDR3 length: 18 residues. Looked up from germline, CDR1 is SGHVS and CDR2 is FQNEAQ. CDR3 sequence reads: CASSLGRGRSSYNSPLHF. In nucleotides, the CDR3 is TGTGCCAGCAGCTTAGGGAGGGGGCGTAGCTCCTATAATTCACCCCTCCACTTT.

This clonotype was seen many times. The chain recombines TRBV9 with TRBJ2-3; 11 bases agree with TRBD2. Germline V gene sequence: CDR1 SGDLS, CDR2 YYNGEE. The CDR3 covers 16 residues. Germline trimming cut 4 bases from V and 6 bases from J; bases unmatched to any gene: 10. The CDR3 loop reads CASSFRGSGGVDTQYF. CDR3 bases: TGTGCCAGCAGCTTCCGGGGTAGCGGGGGGGTGGATACGCAGTATTTT.

V usage is TRBV4-2 and J usage is TRBJ2-7; the D gene is possibly TRBD1 (6 bases). Germline V gene sequence: CDR1 LGHNA, CDR2 YNFKEQ. V dropped 0 bases and J dropped 0 bases, with 15 bases sitting between them. This CDR3 is built from 17 residues. Here the CDR3 reads CASSQEGPGAISYEQYF. Here the CDR3 DNA reads TGTGCCAGCAGCCAAGAGGGGCCAGGGGCGATCTCCTACGAGCAGTACTTC.

The sample holds a few counts of this clonotype. Possible read error: a much larger clone is one base away. The rearrangement uses TRBV6-1 and TRBJ1-1, with TRBD1 as a possible D gene (6 bases). The CDR3 is 14 amino acids. V was clipped by 4 bases and J by 1 base, with 10 bases between them. Germline loops: CDR1 MNHNS, CDR2 SASEGT. The CDR3 bases are TGTGCCAGCAGTGTCCGGGGGGCGAACACTGAAGCTTTCTTT. Amino acids: CASSVRGANTEAFF.

The chain has TRBV7-2 and TRBJ2-1; perhaps TRBD1 as D (5 bases). This CDR3 is 16 amino acids long. The germline CDR1 and CDR2 sequences are SGHTA and FQGNSA. V was cut by 3 bases and J by 5 bases, with 17 bases left in between. The CDR3 DNA reads as TGTGCCAGCAGCTTTAGAACAGGTCAGATCAACAATGAGCAGTTCTTC. Protein product: CASSFRTGQINNEQFF.

This clonotype was counted ten times or more. The chain couples TRBV6-1 to TRBJ2-7; 7 nucleotides agree with TRBD1. Germline V gene lookup returns CDR1 MNHNS and CDR2 SASEGT. V trimming: 3 bases; J trimming: 7 bases; junction bases outside the gene matches: 6. The CDR3 runs to 13 residues. CDR3 bases: TGTGCCAGCAGTGATGGGCTCAGGGGGGAGCAGTACTTC. Its protein is CASSDGLRGEQYF.

This clonotype appeared a few times. The junction and the germline gene differ at one end; a read error may be behind it. J is TRBJ1-5 and V is TRBV6-5; D ambiguous. CDR1 is MNHEY, CDR2 SVGAGI, per germline. The CDR3 is made up of 16 amino acids. CDR3 DNA sequence: TGTGCCGGCAGTTACGGCGGAGGCAGAGGCAATCAGCCCCAGCATTTT. It encodes CAGSYGGGRGNQPQHF.

This clonotype showed up many times. V usage is TRBV9 and J usage is TRBJ2-7; D may be TRBD1 (5 bases). CDR3 length: 13 residues. The V end was cut by 0 bases, the J end by 2 bases, with 6 bases between. Germline CDR1 is SGDLS and CDR2 is YYNGEE. CDR3 DNA: TGTGCCAGCAGCGTAGAGGGGACCTACGAGCAGTACTTC. It encodes CASSVEGTYEQYF.

For this clonotype: One base away lies a much larger clone, so this may be a sequencing read error. This sequence joins TRBV9 and TRBJ2-5, with no clear D. The CDR3 covers 13 residues. Germline V gives CDR1 SGDLS, CDR2 YYNGEE. The chain's CDR3 is CAGSVAGLGTQYF. The CDR3 coding sequence is TGTGCCGGCAGCGTAGCTGGCCTAGGGACCCAGTACTTC.

The gene calls are TRBV7-9 and TRBJ1-5; perhaps TRBD1 as D (5 bases). V was cut by 0 bases and J by 7 bases, with 13 bases left in between. Per the germline V gene, CDR1 is SEHNR and CDR2 is FQNEAQ (reference sequence). The CDR3 is made up of 15 amino acids. CDR3 residues: CASSLAGQGIQPQHF. CDR3 coding DNA: TGTGCCAGCAGCTTAGCGGGGCAGGGTATCCAGCCCCAGCATTTT.

About this clonotype: The germline gene is not matched at one end of the junction; a read error may be the cause. This CDR3 is CASSPGQGPAGELFF. The CDR3 nucleotides are TGTGCCAGCAGCCCGGGACAGGGTCCCGCCGGGGAACTGTTTTTT. The chain links TRBV6-4 to TRBJ2-2, with 9 bases identical to TRBD1. Germline-derived CDR1 and CDR2 are MRHNA and SNTAGT. This CDR3 has 15 residues.

This clonotype was detected ten times or more. The rearrangement joins TRBV18 to TRBJ2-3; tentative D call: TRBD1 (5 bases). V dropped 1 base and J dropped 4 bases, with 15 bases sitting between them. The CDR3 runs 16 residues. From germline, CDR1 is KGHSH and CDR2 LQKENI. As DNA, the CDR3 is TGTGCCAGCTCACCACTTTCGGCAGGGTCGGCAGATACGCAGTATTTT. This sequence encodes CASSPLSAGSADTQYF. The full variable domain, its missing parts supplied by reference TRBV18 and TRBJ2-3, is NAGVMQNPRHLVRRRGQEARLRCSPMKGHSHVYWYRQLPEEGLKFMVYLQKENIIDESGMPKERFSAEFPKEGPSILRIQQVVRGDSAAYFCASSPLSAGSADTQYFGPGTRLTVL.

The rearrangement uses TRBV6-2 or TRBV6-3 and TRBJ2-1, with 9 bases fitting TRBD2. The CDR3 has 17 amino acids. V was pared by 6 bases and J by 8 bases, with 17 bases of the junction left unmatched. Per the germline V gene, CDR1 is MNHEY and CDR2 is SVGEGT. Here the CDR3 reads CASRKTHRGGALHEQFF. DNA for the CDR3: TGTGCCAGCAGGAAAACCCACCGCGGGGGGGCCTTACATGAGCAGTTCTTC.

The V and J genes are TRBV27 and TRBJ2-1; 8 bases fit TRBD2. From germline, CDR1 is MNHEY and CDR2 SMNVEV (reference sequence). This CDR3 is built from 15 residues. Trimming at V came to 10 bases and at J to 2 bases, leaving 10 bases not matched to a gene. Here the CDR3 reads CATGSGGIAYNEQFF. CDR3 DNA: TGTGCCACAGGGTCGGGGGGGATCGCCTACAATGAGCAGTTCTTC.

This clonotype was counted at least ten times. The V gene is TRBV28, the J gene TRBJ2-7, with TRBD1 matching 8 bases. The CDR3 runs 13 residues. Trimming cost V 5 bases and J 9 bases; bases outside gene matches: 9. Germline V gene lookup returns CDR1 MDHEN and CDR2 SYDVKM. The CDR3: CASSHGDRPWQYF. The CDR3 DNA reads TGTGCCAGCAGTCATGGGGACAGGCCCTGGCAGTACTTC.

This clonotype was observed a handful of times. One base away lies a much larger clone, so this may be a sequencing read error. Written as DNA, the CDR3 is TGTGCCAGCAGCCCCGGACAGCGTGGGGCCAACGTCCGGACTTTC. This encodes CASSPGQRGANVRTF. The V call is TRBV6-2 or TRBV6-3, the J call TRBJ2-6; tentative D call: TRBD1 (6 bases). Germline V gene lookup returns CDR1 MNHEY and CDR2 SVGEGT. The length of the CDR3 is 15 residues.

V usage is TRBV28 and J usage is TRBJ2-5, with 9 bases matching TRBD1. V shed 5 bases and J 12 bases; nucleotides not matched to a gene: 13. The CDR3 sequence is 14 residues long. Germline values: CDR1 MDHEN, CDR2 SYDVKM. Here the CDR3 DNA reads TGTGCCAGCAGTCTCGGGACAGGGAGCTACGAGGAGTACTTC. Translation gives CASSLGTGSYEEYF.

The genes are TRBV3-1 and TRBJ2-5, with TRBD2 matching over 11 bases. The CDR3 has 18 residues. Germline V gene lookup returns CDR1 LGHDT and CDR2 YNNKEL (reference sequence). With 4 bases clipped from V and 0 bases from J, the junction kept 10 bases outside the gene matches. This CDR3 is CASSRGLAEELYQETQYF. CDR3 DNA sequence: TGTGCCAGCAGCCGGGGACTAGCGGAAGAATTGTACCAAGAGACCCAGTACTTC.

This clonotype came up many times. This may be a read error, as it is one base from a much larger clone. The chain links TRBV12-3 or TRBV12-4 to TRBJ2-5; TRBD2 agrees at 9 bases. Unmatched junction bases numbered 18, after V lost 5 bases and J lost 11 bases. This CDR3 has 16 amino acids. CDR3 nucleotide sequence: TGTGCCAGCAGTACCTTAGCGGGAGTCCACTACAATGAGCAGTACTTC. Protein: CASSTLAGVHYNEQYF.

The chain combines TRBV7-2 with TRBJ1-6; D unclear. V was trimmed by 2 bases and J by 8 bases, leaving 10 bases between them. This CDR3 is 14 amino acids long. Germline values: CDR1 SGHTA, CDR2 FQGNSA. CDR3 protein: CASSLQWRDSPLHF. CDR3 sequence (DNA): TGTGCCAGCAGCTTACAGTGGCGGGATTCACCCCTCCACTTT.

V and J are TRBV7-2 and TRBJ1-3; TRBD1 is a possible D gene (5 bases). Germline assignment: CDR1 SGHTA and CDR2 FQGNSA. V was clipped by 0 bases and J by 0 bases, with 9 bases between them. This CDR3 spans 16 amino acids. The CDR3 bases are TGTGCCAGCAGCTTAGCGGACATACGCTCTGGAAACACCATATATTTT. Protein sequence: CASSLADIRSGNTIYF. The full variable domain, completed using reference TRBV7-2 and TRBJ1-3, is GAGVSQSPSNKVTEKGKDVELRCDPISGHTALYWYRQSLGQGLEFLIYFQGNSAPDKSGLPSDRFSAERTGGSVSTLTIQRTQQEDSAVYLCASSLADIRSGNTIYFGEGSWLTVV.

This clonotype was detected ten times or more. The V call is TRBV20-1, the J call TRBJ2-3, with D unresolved. The germline V gene encodes CDR1 DFQATT and CDR2 SNEGSKA (reference sequence). The germline V and J ends were trimmed by 6 bases and 2 bases, with 18 bases remaining between them. CDR3 length: 15 amino acids. This chain's CDR3 is CSAIVLEVPTDTQYF. The CDR3 nucleotides are TGCAGTGCCATAGTTCTAGAGGTCCCCACAGATACGCAGTATTTT.

This clonotype has ten or more counts. This sequence joins TRBV4-2 and TRBJ2-7; TRBD2 aligns across 7 bases. The CDR3 has 16 amino acids. The ends lost 1 base at V and 2 bases at J; junction bases unmatched: 8. The germline CDR1 and CDR2 sequences are LGHNA and YNFKEQ. The CDR3 bases are TGTGCCAGCAGCCAAGCGGGCCGGGGGGTCACCTACGAGCAGTACTTC. This translates into CASSQAGRGVTYEQYF.

A note on this clonotype: This may come from a read error, since a much larger clone is one base off. The gene calls are TRBV29-1 and TRBJ1-4; D gene ambiguous. Germline V CDR1 and CDR2: SQVTM, ANQGSEA. The CDR3 loop spans 12 amino acids. CDR3 amino acids: CGVDEAGEKLFF. As DNA, the CDR3 is TGCGGCGTTGACGAGGCGGGTGAAAAACTGTTTTTT.

Comments on this clonotype: A much more abundant neighbour one base away suggests this may be a read error. The chain uses TRBV7-2 and TRBJ2-4; D is perhaps TRBD1 or TRBD2 (5 bases each). The V end was cut by 3 bases, the J end by 13 bases, with 22 bases between. The germline V gene has CDR1 SGHTA and CDR2 FQGNSA. The CDR3 extends over 15 amino acids. The CDR3 sequence: CASSLTSGAPGEQYF. The CDR3 DNA reads as TGTGCCAGCAGCTTGACATCCGGGGCGCCTGGAGAGCAGTACTTC. Using reference TRBV7-2 and TRBJ2-4 for the parts outside the CDR3, the full variable domain is GAGVSQSPSNKVTEKGKDVELRCDPISGHTALYWYRQSLGQGLEFLIYFQGNSAPDKSGLPSDRFSAERTGGSVSTLTIQRTQQEDSAVYLCASSLTSGAPGEQYFGAGTRLSVL.

This clonotype was found many times. The rearrangement links TRBV6-1 to TRBJ2-5, with 13 bases matching TRBD2. V gave up 5 bases and J gave up 5 bases; unmatched junction bases: 5. Germline CDR1 and CDR2: MNHNS and SASEGT. The CDR3 has 15 amino acids. CDR3 coding DNA: TGTGCCAGCAGTCCGACTAGCGGGGGGCGGGAGACCCAGTACTTC. This gives the protein CASSPTSGGRETQYF.

To note about this clonotype: The germline gene is not matched at one end of the junction; a read error may be the cause. The chain employs TRBV7-3 and TRBJ2-5; D is tentatively TRBD1 or TRBD2 (5 bases each). CDR3 length: 15 amino acids. In germline, CDR1 is SGHTA, CDR2 FQGTGA. The CDR3 coding sequence is TGCGCCAGCGGCTTAAGTGGGACGGGGCAAGAGACCCAGTACTTC. It codes for CASGLSGTGQETQYF.

This rearrangement joins TRBV28 to TRBJ2-2; 7 bases fit TRBD1. Germline CDR1 reads MDHEN; CDR2 reads SYDVKM. J lost 4 bases, V lost 3 bases, and 5 bases had no gene match. This CDR3 region has 15 residues. The CDR3 DNA follows: TGTGCCAGCAGTTTTAGGGACAGAGGCACCGGGGAGCTGTTTTTT. This encodes CASSFRDRGTGELFF. The complete variable domain, with remaining parts taken from reference TRBV28 and TRBJ2-2, reads DVKVTQSSRYLVKRTGEKVFLECVQDMDHENMFWYRQDPGLGLRLIYFSYDVKMKEKGDIPEGYSVSREKKERFSLILESASTNQTSMYLCASSFRDRGTGELFFGEGSRLTVL.

Many counts were recorded for this clonotype. This chain uses TRBV5-1 with TRBJ2-1; 16 nucleotides agree with TRBD2. J was trimmed by 3 bases and V by 5 bases; bases with no gene match: 8. Per germline, CDR1 SGHRS and CDR2 YFSETQ. CDR3 length: 18 residues. This CDR3 reads CASSPGTSGGAGYNEQFF. CDR3 DNA sequence: TGCGCCAGCAGTCCCGGGACTAGCGGGGGGGCGGGCTACAATGAGCAGTTCTTC.

This clonotype has a count of ten or more. V is TRBV6-5 and J is TRBJ1-2; no definite D call. Trimming left V 10 bases short and J 4 bases short, with 13 bases between. Germline CDR1 and CDR2: MNHEY and SVGAGI. CDR3 length: 12 amino acids. The CDR3 DNA reads as TGTGCCACTACCACGGGGAGCTATGGCTACACCTTC. It codes for CATTTGSYGYTF.